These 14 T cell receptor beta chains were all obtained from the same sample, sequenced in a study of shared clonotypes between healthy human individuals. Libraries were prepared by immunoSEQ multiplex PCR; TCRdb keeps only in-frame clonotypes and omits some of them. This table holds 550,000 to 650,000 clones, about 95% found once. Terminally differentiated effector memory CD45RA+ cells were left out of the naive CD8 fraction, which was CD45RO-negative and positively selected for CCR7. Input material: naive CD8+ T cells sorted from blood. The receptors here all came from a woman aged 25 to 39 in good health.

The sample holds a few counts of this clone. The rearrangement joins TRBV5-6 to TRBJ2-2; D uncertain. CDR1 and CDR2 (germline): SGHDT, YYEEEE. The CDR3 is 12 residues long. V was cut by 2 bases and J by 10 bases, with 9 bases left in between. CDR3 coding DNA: TGTGCCAGCAGCTTTGGCTCATCGGAGCTGTTTTTT. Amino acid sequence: CASSFGSSELFF.

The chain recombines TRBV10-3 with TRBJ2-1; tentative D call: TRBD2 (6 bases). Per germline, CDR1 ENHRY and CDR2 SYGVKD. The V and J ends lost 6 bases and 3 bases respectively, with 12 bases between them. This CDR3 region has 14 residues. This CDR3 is CAIRREPIYNEQFF. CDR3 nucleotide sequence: TGTGCCATCAGGCGGGAACCCATCTACAATGAGCAGTTCTTC.

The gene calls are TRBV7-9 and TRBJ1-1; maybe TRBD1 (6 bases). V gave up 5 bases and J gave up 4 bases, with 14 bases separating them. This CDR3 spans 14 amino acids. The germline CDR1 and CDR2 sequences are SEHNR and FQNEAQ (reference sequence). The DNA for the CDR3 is TGTGCCAGCAGCCCCGTGGGGGGCGGCACTGAAGCTTTCTTT. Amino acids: CASSPVGGGTEAFF.

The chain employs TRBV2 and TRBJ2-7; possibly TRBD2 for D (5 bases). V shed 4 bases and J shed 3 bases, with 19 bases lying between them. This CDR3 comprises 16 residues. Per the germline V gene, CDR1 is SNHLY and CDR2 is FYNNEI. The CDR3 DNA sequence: TGTGCCAGCAGTGGGACTCCAAGTCAGGCGGGCTACGAGCAGTACTTC. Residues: CASSGTPSQAGYEQYF.

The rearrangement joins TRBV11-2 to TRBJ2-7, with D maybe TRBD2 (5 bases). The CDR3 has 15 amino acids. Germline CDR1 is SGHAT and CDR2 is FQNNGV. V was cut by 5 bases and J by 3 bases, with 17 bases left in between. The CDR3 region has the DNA TGTGCCAGCAGCAATTACCCCGGGAAGGACTACGAGCAGTACTTC. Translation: CASSNYPGKDYEQYF.

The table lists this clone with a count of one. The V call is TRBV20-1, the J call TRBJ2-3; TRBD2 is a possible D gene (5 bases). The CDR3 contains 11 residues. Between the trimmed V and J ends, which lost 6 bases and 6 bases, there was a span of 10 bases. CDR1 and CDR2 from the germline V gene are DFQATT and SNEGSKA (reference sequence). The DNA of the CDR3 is TGCAGTGCCGGGGATGGGGATACGCAGTATTTT. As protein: CSAGDGDTQYF.

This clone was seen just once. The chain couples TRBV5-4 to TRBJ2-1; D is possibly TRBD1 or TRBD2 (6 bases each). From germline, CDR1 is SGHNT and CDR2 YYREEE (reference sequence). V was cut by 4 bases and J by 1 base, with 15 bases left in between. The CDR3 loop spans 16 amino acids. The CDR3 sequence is CASSRDSRGSYNEQFF. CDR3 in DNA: TGTGCCAGCAGCAGGGACTCGAGGGGGTCCTACAATGAGCAGTTCTTC.

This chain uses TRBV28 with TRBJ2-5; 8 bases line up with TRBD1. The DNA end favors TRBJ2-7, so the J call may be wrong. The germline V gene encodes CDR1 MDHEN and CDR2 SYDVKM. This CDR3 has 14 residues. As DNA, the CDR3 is TGTGCCAGCAGTTCGACAGGGGAAATTTACGAGCAGTACTTC. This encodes CASSSTGEIYEQYF.

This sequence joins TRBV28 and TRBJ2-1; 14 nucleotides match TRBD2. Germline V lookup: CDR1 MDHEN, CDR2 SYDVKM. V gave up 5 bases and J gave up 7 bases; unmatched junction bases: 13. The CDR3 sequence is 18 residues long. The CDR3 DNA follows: TGTGCCAGCAGTGAGGGGGGGACTAGCGGGAGAGAGGTAAATGAGCAGTTCTTC. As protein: CASSEGGTSGREVNEQFF. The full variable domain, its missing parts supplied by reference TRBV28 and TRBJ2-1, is DVKVTQSSRYLVKRTGEKVFLECVQDMDHENMFWYRQDPGLGLRLIYFSYDVKMKEKGDIPEGYSVSREKKERFSLILESASTNQTSMYLCASSEGGTSGREVNEQFFGPGTRLTVL.

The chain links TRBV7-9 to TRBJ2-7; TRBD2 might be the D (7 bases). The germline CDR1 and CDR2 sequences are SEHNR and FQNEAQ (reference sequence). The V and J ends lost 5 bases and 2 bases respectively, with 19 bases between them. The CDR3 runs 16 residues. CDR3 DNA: TGTGCCAGCAGCCCACCCTCGGGGGGCAGAGCCTACGAGCAGTACTTC. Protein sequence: CASSPPSGGRAYEQYF.

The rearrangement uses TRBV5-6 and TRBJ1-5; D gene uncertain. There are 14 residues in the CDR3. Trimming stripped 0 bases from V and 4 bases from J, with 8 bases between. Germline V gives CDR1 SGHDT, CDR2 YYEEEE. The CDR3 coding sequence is TGTGCCAGCAGCTTGGCCACGGAGAATCAGCCCCAGCATTTT. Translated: CASSLATENQPQHF.

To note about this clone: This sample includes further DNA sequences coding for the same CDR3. This CDR3 reads CATSSPGVTYEQYF. CDR3 DNA sequence: TGTGCCACCAGCAGCCCGGGAGTGACCTACGAGCAGTACTTC. The chain joins TRBV15 to TRBJ2-7, with a tentative D call TRBD2 (6 bases). The V end was cut by 3 bases, the J end by 2 bases, with 11 bases between. Germline values: CDR1 LNHNV, CDR2 YYDKDF (reference sequence). This CDR3 has 14 amino acids.

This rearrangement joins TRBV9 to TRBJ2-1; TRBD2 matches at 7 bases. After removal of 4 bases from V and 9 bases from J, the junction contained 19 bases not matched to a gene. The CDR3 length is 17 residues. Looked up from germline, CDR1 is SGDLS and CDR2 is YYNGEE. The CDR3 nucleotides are TGTGCCAGCAGCCTACCAGCAGGAGCGGGACGCGAAAGTGAGCAGTTCTTC. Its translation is CASSLPAGAGRESEQFF.

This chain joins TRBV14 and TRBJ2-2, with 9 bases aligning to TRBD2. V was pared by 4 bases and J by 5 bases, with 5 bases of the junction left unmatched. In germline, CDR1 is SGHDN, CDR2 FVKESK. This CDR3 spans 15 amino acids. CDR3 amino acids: CASSLKREVTGELFF. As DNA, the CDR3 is TGTGCCAGCAGCCTCAAGCGGGAGGTAACCGGGGAGCTGTTTTTT.